What follows are 24 T cell receptor beta chains derived from one specimen sequenced in a study of shared clonotypes between healthy human individuals (dated by TCRdb to 2020 to 2021). Receptor libraries were prepared by the immunoSEQ multiplex PCR assay. This immuneACCESS table, as held by TCRdb, lists in-frame sequences with V and J called but not all clones. Of the missing ones, under half trace to an unresolved V gene in checked studies; the others have no known cause. This sample comprises some 2 million clones, roughly 95% of them detected only once. The ten largest clonotypes hold 0.1% to 0.15% of the sample. The sequenced sample was naive CD4+ T cells sorted from blood. This sample's cell subset or site label indicates: CD45RA+ positively selected. These receptors originate from a man younger than 30 in good health.

The gene calls are TRBV7-4 and TRBJ2-1; 14 nucleotides agree with TRBD2. V trimming: 5 bases; J trimming: 5 bases; junction bases outside the gene matches: 5. CDR1 and CDR2 (germline): SGHVT, SQSDAQ. This CDR3 region has 16 residues. CDR3 in amino acids: CASSRTSGRLDNEQFF. The CDR3 nucleotides are TGTGCCAGCAGCCGGACTAGCGGGAGGTTGGACAATGAGCAGTTCTTC.

V is TRBV27 and J is TRBJ2-7; D is perhaps TRBD1 or TRBD2 (5 bases each). V dropped 5 bases and J dropped 0 bases, with 11 bases sitting between them. The CDR3 runs 14 residues. CDR1 and CDR2 (germline): MNHEY, SMNVEV (reference sequence). The CDR3 is CASSPRDASYEQYF. The CDR3 DNA sequence: TGTGCCAGCAGTCCCCGGGACGCCTCCTACGAGCAGTACTTC.

The rearrangement joins TRBV7-3 to TRBJ1-1, with TRBD1 matching over 7 bases. The CDR3 covers 14 residues. With V trimmed by 5 bases and J by 1 base, 4 bases remained unmatched. The V gene's germline CDR1 is SGHTA and CDR2 FQGTGA. The CDR3 is CASSPGQENTEAFF. The CDR3 DNA reads as TGTGCCAGCAGCCCCGGACAGGAGAACACTGAAGCTTTCTTT. Variable domain in full (rest from reference TRBV7-3 and TRBJ1-1): GAGVSQTPSNKVTEKGKYVELRCDPISGHTALYWYRQSLGQGPEFLIYFQGTGAADDSGLPNDRFFAVRPEGSVSTLKIQRTERGDSAVYLCASSPGQENTEAFFGQGTRLTVV.

The chain couples TRBV14 to TRBJ2-1, with 10 bases lining up with TRBD2. V shed 4 bases and J 12 bases; nucleotides not matched to a gene: 18. The CDR3 covers 17 residues. Germline CDR1 and CDR2: SGHDN and FVKESK. As DNA, the CDR3 is TGTGCCAGCAGCCCGCAAGCAATAGGCCTAGCGGGGGCGGGGCAGTTCTTC. Translation: CASSPQAIGLAGAGQFF.

The chain carries TRBV5-1 and TRBJ1-1, with D unresolved. Germline CDR1 is SGHRS and CDR2 is YFSETQ. Trimming cost V 4 bases and J 5 bases, with 18 bases left between them. CDR3 length equals 15 residues. The DNA of the CDR3 is TGCGCCAGCAGCGTCGACGGCCCTGGGTTTACTGAAGCTTTCTTT. Its protein is CASSVDGPGFTEAFF.

The table lists this clone with a few counts. Distinct nucleotide sequences in the sample also encode this CDR3. V is TRBV9 and J is TRBJ2-7; 11 bases line up with TRBD1. After removal of 0 bases from V and 4 bases from J, the junction contained 0 bases not matched to a gene. This CDR3 is built from 14 residues. Per germline, CDR1 SGDLS and CDR2 YYNGEE. The CDR3 region has the DNA TGTGCCAGCAGCGTAGGGGACAGGGGGTACGAGCAGTACTTC. Translating gives CASSVGDRGYEQYF.

V and J are TRBV6-6 and TRBJ2-7, with a weak D call TRBD1 (6 bases). This CDR3 has 16 residues. Germline V CDR1 and CDR2: MNHNY, SVGAGI (reference sequence). V was shortened by 4 bases and J by 4 bases, with 20 bases between the two germline ends. The CDR3 nucleotides read TGTGCCAGCAGTTTCGGGGACCCTCCAAGGGGGTACGAGCAGTACTTC. This codes for CASSFGDPPRGYEQYF.

The chain couples TRBV28 to TRBJ2-3, with TRBD1 matching over 10 bases. V was clipped by 8 bases and J by 4 bases; unmatched bases: 9. The CDR3 has 15 amino acids. Per the germline V gene, CDR1 is MDHEN and CDR2 is SYDVKM. CDR3 region: CASDKPGTGADTQYF. The CDR3 bases are TGTGCCAGCGATAAGCCCGGGACAGGGGCAGATACGCAGTATTTT.

The chain uses TRBV28 and TRBJ1-2; 7 bases align to TRBD1. CDR1 and CDR2 from the germline V gene are MDHEN and SYDVKM. This CDR3 comprises 14 residues. Trimming removed 4 bases from V and 4 bases from J; junction bases left unmatched: 6. The CDR3 DNA sequence: TGTGCCAGCAGTTGGGCGGACAGGTCCTATGGCTACACCTTC. It encodes CASSWADRSYGYTF.

This clone has only one observation. The same CDR3 can be traced to other DNA sequences in this sample. The chain couples TRBV2 to TRBJ1-5; no firm D call. Germline values: CDR1 SNHLY, CDR2 FYNNEI. The CDR3 has 13 amino acids. Between the trimmed V and J ends, which lost 5 bases and 3 bases, there was a span of 8 bases. In DNA form, the CDR3 reads TGTGCCAGCAGTAGAGGGCTCAATCAGCCCCAGCATTTT. Its protein product is CASSRGLNQPQHF.

The chain is built from TRBV7-9 and TRBJ1-2; the match to TRBD1 covers 12 bases. The trim removed 5 bases at V and 4 bases at J, leaving 2 bases unmatched. Looked up from germline, CDR1 is SEHNR and CDR2 is FQNEAQ (reference sequence). This CDR3 has 14 amino acids. The chain's CDR3 is CASSGTGGSYGYTF. CDR3 bases: TGTGCCAGCAGCGGGACAGGGGGCTCCTATGGCTACACCTTC.

The genes are TRBV2 and TRBJ2-2; tentatively, D is TRBD1 or TRBD2 (5 bases each). The length of the CDR3 is 17 residues. Germline V gene sequence: CDR1 SNHLY, CDR2 FYNNEI. V was pared by 6 bases and J by 0 bases, with 17 bases between. Written as DNA, the CDR3 is TGTGCCAGCAGAGAACCGGGACGAGCGGCGAACACCGGGGAGCTGTTTTTT. Translated: CASREPGRAANTGELFF. Full variable domain (outside the CDR3, taken from reference TRBV2 and TRBJ2-2): EPEVTQTPSHQVTQMGQEVILRCVPISNHLYFYWYRQILGQKVEFLVSFYNNEISEKSEIFDDQFSVERPDGSNFTLKIRSTKLEDSAMYFCASREPGRAANTGELFFGEGSRLTVL.

About this clone: The junction does not match germline at one end; this may be a read error. The J gene is TRBJ2-7, the V gene TRBV7-7; tentatively, D is TRBD2 (5 bases). Germline V gene lookup returns CDR1 SSHAT and CDR2 FNYEAQ (reference sequence). The CDR3 runs 15 residues. The CDR3 sequence: CASSRDYASSYEQYF. DNA of the CDR3: TGTGCTAGCAGCCGCGACTATGCGAGCTCCTACGAGCAGTACTTC.

The V call is TRBV6-1, the J call TRBJ1-5, with D hard to call. Trimming pared 1 base from V and 12 bases from J, leaving 19 bases between. This CDR3 region has 15 residues. Germline-derived CDR1 and CDR2 are MNHNS and SASEGT. CDR3: CASSEGLGSLWGQHF. CDR3 in DNA: TGTGCCAGCAGTGAAGGTTTGGGGTCACTGTGGGGCCAGCATTTT.

This chain joins TRBV5-6 and TRBJ1-1, with TRBD1 matching 7 bases. The CDR3 sequence is 15 residues long. Germline lookup yields CDR1 SGHDT and CDR2 YYEEEE. J gave up 1 base and V 3 bases, and 6 bases lay outside the gene matches. The CDR3 DNA sequence: TGTGCCAGCAGCTCAACAGGGGCCGAGAACACTGAAGCTTTCTTT. This translates into CASSSTGAENTEAFF.

V usage is TRBV2 and J usage is TRBJ1-6; D is possibly TRBD1 (6 bases). Germline V lookup: CDR1 SNHLY, CDR2 FYNNEI. V lost 8 bases and J 8 bases, leaving 16 bases between the germline ends. This CDR3 spans 14 amino acids. CDR3 DNA: TGTGCCAGCGGGGTTGTGGGGGCGGATTCACCCCTCCACTTT. It is translated as CASGVVGADSPLHF. The full variable domain, completed using reference TRBV2 and TRBJ1-6, is EPEVTQTPSHQVTQMGQEVILRCVPISNHLYFYWYRQILGQKVEFLVSFYNNEISEKSEIFDDQFSVERPDGSNFTLKIRSTKLEDSAMYFCASGVVGADSPLHFGNGTRLTVT.

CDR3 sequence: CASTLLGGQGYNEQFF. The CDR3 DNA reads TGTGCCAGCACCCTTCTGGGGGGTCAGGGATACAATGAGCAGTTCTTC. The rearrangement links TRBV11-1 to TRBJ2-1; tentatively, D is TRBD2 (6 bases). The CDR3 consists of 16 residues. Germline CDR1 is SGHAT and CDR2 is FQDESV (reference sequence). V was trimmed by 7 bases and J by 4 bases, leaving 20 bases between them. Looking up the rest from reference TRBV11-1 and TRBJ2-1 gives the full variable domain: EAEVAQSPRYKITEKSQAVAFWCDPISGHATLYWYRQILGQGPELLVQFQDESVVDDSQLPKDRFSAERLKGVDSTLKIQPAELGDSAMYLCASTLLGGQGYNEQFFGPGTRLTVL.

The chain joins TRBV29-1 to TRBJ2-2; D perhaps matches TRBD1 (6 bases). The CDR3 extends over 14 amino acids. Germline assignment: CDR1 SQVTM and CDR2 ANQGSEA. V gave up 7 bases and J gave up 1 base, with 13 bases separating them. The CDR3 coding sequence is TGCAGCGATAGGGGACACCAGAACACCGGGGAGCTGTTTTTT. It yields the protein CSDRGHQNTGELFF.

This chain links TRBV7-9 with TRBJ1-2; maybe TRBD1 (5 bases). CDR1 and CDR2 (germline): SEHNR, FQNEAQ (reference sequence). This CDR3 is built from 12 residues. The V gene lost 8 bases and the J gene lost 7 bases, with 14 bases spanning the gap. CDR3 amino acids: CASGPGGFGYTF. The CDR3 nucleotides read TGTGCCAGCGGCCCGGGGGGGTTTGGCTACACCTTC.

For this clone: Since a much larger clone is just one base distant, this may be a read error. The chain has TRBV19 and TRBJ1-5, with a weak D call TRBD1 (5 bases). Trimming cost V 5 bases and J 0 bases, with 8 bases left between them. This CDR3 has 14 residues. From germline, CDR1 is LNHDA and CDR2 SQIVND (reference sequence). CDR3 coding DNA: TGTGCCAGTAGTGACAGCAATAGCAATCAGCCCCAGCATTTT. Translation gives CASSDSNSNQPQHF.

In its sample, this clone was seen once. This may be a read error, as it is one base from a much larger clone. The chain employs TRBV6-5 and TRBJ1-2; tentative D call: TRBD1 (5 bases). The CDR3 loop spans 12 amino acids. Trimming took off 6 bases at V and 2 bases at J, with 7 bases between the two ends. Germline values: CDR1 MNHEY, CDR2 SVGAGI. The CDR3 region is CASRSGNYGYTF. Here the CDR3 DNA reads TGTGCCAGCAGATCAGGGAACTATGGCTACACCTTC.

The gene calls are TRBV5-1 and TRBJ1-2, with 12 positions matching TRBD1. Germline trimming cut 6 bases from V and 4 bases from J; bases unmatched to any gene: 7. From germline, CDR1 is SGHRS and CDR2 YFSETQ. The CDR3 has 15 residues. The CDR3 reads CASNKGQGASYGYTF. The DNA for the CDR3 is TGCGCCAGCAACAAGGGACAGGGGGCAAGCTATGGCTACACCTTC.

This clone showed up just once. The V and J genes are TRBV10-1 and TRBJ1-2; D remains unclear. CDR3 length: 15 amino acids. Germline values: CDR1 WNHNN, CDR2 SYGVQD (reference sequence). Deletions cut 0 bases from V and 7 bases from J, with 15 bases between. CDR3 in DNA: TGCGCCAGCAGTGAGTCGGTCAGGCAATGGTTTGGCTACACCTTC. Protein: CASSESVRQWFGYTF.

The table lists this clone with a few counts. V gene TRBV5-1 combines with J gene TRBJ1-4, with TRBD1 matching over 7 bases. Germline V gives CDR1 SGHRS, CDR2 YFSETQ. The CDR3 loop spans 17 amino acids. J lost 3 bases, V lost 2 bases, and 10 bases had no gene match. The CDR3 is CASSLNPPGTANEKLFF. The CDR3 bases are TGCGCCAGCAGCTTAAACCCTCCCGGGACAGCTAATGAAAAACTGTTTTTT. Full variable domain (outside the CDR3, taken from reference TRBV5-1 and TRBJ1-4): KAGVTQTPRYLIKTRGQQVTLSCSPISGHRSVSWYQQTPGQGLQFLFEYFSETQRNKGNFPGRFSGRQFSNSRSEMNVSTLELGDSALYLCASSLNPPGTANEKLFFGSGTQLSVL.